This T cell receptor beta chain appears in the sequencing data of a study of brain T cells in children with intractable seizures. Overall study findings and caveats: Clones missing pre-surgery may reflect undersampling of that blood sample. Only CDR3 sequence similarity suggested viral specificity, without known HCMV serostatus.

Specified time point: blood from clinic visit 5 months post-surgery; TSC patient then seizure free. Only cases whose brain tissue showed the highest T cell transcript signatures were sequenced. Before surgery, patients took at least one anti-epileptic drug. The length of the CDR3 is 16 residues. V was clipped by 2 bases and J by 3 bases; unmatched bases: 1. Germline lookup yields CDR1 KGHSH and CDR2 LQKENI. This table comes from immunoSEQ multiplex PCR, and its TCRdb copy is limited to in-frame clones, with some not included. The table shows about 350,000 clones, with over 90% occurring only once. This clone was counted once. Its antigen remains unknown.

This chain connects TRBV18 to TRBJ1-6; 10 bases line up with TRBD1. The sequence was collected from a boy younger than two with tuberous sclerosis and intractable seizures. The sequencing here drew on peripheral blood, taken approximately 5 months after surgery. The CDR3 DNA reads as TGTGCCAGCTCACCATGGACAGGGGGCTATAATTCACCCCTCCACTTT. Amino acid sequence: CASSPWTGGYNSPLHF.